This T cell receptor beta chain originates from a study of shared clonotypes between healthy human individuals. Profiling relied on immunoSEQ multiplex PCR, and the TCRdb table lists in-frame clones only, not all of them. The sample includes about half a million clones, around 74% of them seen just once. There are 14 residues in the CDR3. Trimming left V 5 bases short and J 4 bases short, with 18 bases between. Germline V gives CDR1 GTSNPN, CDR2 SVGIG (reference sequence). The chain links TRBV30 to TRBJ2-7; maybe TRBD2 (7 bases). The receptor was isolated from a woman aged 40 to 55 in good health. Some clones in this sample may be carry-over from other donors' samples. Sample: PBMCs. This chain's CDR3 is CAWARGGVSYEQYF. CDR3 DNA sequence: TGTGCCTGGGCGAGGGGGGGAGTGTCTTACGAGCAGTACTTC.